This T cell receptor beta chain was recorded in a study of T-cell reconstitution after alpha-beta-depleted transplantation in children. Findings and limits, study-wide: From newly produced T cells came most of the T-cell counts and diversity one year after transplant. Surviving recipient cells, namely T cells and thymic progenitors, were the source of high day-60 TCRbeta diversity in some patients.

Trimming cost V 3 bases and J 6 bases, with 10 bases left between them. The CDR3 consists of 13 residues. This clonotype was observed many times. Its matching antigen is unknown. The library targeted TCRbeta and was prepared with unique molecular identifiers. TCRdb recomputed calls from the PCR reads with MiXCR, one row per CDR3 protein. The table records just over 200,000 distinct CDR3 sequences, around 7.7% of them present only once. The sequences come from PBMCs, mostly from graft donor cells, collected 360 days after TCRalphabeta/CD19-depleted stem cell transplant. This receptor was identified in a male patient aged 2 to 10 who had a stem cell transplant for acute myeloid leukemia, so the T cells may come from the graft donor. This rearrangement joins TRBV12-3 or TRBV12-4 to TRBJ2-3; D remains ambiguous. CDR3 sequence (DNA): TGTGCCAGCAGTTTTCCCCTCTCGGATACGCAGTATTTT. As protein: CASSFPLSDTQYF.